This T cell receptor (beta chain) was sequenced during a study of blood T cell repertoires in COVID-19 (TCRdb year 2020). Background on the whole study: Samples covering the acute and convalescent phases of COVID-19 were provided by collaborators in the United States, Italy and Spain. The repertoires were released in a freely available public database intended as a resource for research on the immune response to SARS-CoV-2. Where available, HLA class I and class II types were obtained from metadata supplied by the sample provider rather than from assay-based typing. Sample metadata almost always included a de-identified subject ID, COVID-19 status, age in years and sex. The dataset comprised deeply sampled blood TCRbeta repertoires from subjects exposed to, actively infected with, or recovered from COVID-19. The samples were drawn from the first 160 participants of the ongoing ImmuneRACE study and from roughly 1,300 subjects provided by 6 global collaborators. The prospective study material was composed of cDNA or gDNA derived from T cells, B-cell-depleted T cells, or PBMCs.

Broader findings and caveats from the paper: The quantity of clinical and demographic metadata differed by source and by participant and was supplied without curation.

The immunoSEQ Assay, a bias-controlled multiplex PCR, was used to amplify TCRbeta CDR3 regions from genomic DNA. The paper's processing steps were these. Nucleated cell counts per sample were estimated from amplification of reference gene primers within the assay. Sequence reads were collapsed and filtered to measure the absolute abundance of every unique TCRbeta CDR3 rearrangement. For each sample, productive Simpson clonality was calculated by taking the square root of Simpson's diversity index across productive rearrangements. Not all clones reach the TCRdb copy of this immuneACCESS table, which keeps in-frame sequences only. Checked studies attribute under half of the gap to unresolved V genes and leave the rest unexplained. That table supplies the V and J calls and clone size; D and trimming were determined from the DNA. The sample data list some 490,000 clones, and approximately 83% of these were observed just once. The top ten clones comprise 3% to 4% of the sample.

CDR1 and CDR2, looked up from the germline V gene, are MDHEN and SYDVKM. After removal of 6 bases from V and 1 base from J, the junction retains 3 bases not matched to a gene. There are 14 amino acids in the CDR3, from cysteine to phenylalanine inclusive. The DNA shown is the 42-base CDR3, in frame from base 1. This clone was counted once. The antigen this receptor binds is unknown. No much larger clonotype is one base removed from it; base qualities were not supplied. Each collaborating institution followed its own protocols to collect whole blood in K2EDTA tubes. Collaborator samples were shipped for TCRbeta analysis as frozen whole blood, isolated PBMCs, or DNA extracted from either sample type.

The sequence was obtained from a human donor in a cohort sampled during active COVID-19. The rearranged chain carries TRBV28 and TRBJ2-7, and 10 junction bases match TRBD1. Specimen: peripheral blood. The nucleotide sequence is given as TGTGCCAGCAGGCGGGGACAGGGGTCCTACGAGCAGTACTTC. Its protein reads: CASRRGQGSYEQYF.